This T cell receptor beta chain was found in a study of cytomegalovirus exposure and HLA in healthy donors. Whole-study context: Sequencing of about 179 million T cells in an earlier analysis found under 120 million unique TCR beta sequences. General observations from the study: Prediction of most subjects' HLA-A and HLA-B alleles by TCR beta sequences was reportedly accurate. The authors later linked a missense DCLRE1C variant to TCR beta V- and J-gene trimming.

Both 60 Vbeta primers and 13 Jbeta primers went into the PCR. The protocol was immunoSEQ multiplex PCR, while the TCRdb copy is restricted to in-frame clones and leaves out a portion. Of some 150,000 clones in the sample, 55% to 70% were seen once. V lost 7 bases and J lost 1; bases outside the gene matches: 6. Germline V lookup: CDR1 SNHLY, CDR2 FYNNEI. The CDR3 extends over 15 amino acids. There are a few counts of this clone. Its antigen is undetermined. Healthy people donating bone marrow made up the donors. The source of this sequence is an older woman in good health and CMV-seropositive. What was sequenced was PBMCs. The J gene is TRBJ2-1, the V gene TRBV2, with 8 bases that match TRBD2. This CDR3 is CASKAGVGSYNEQFF. The CDR3 DNA reads as TGTGCCAGCAAAGCGGGAGTAGGGTCCTACAATGAGCAGTTCTTC. The variable domain in full, with the rest retrieved from reference TRBV2 and TRBJ2-1, is EPEVTQTPSHQVTQMGQEVILRCVPISNHLYFYWYRQILGQKVEFLVSFYNNEISEKSEIFDDQFSVERPDGSNFTLKIRSTKLEDSAMYFCASKAGVGSYNEQFFGPGTRLTVL.